These 5 T cell receptor beta chains were all obtained from the same sample, sequenced in a study of early T cells in non-severe SARS-CoV-2 infection. Using its own MiXCR run on the 5' RACE reads, TCRdb lists one record per CDR3 protein. The table includes just over 70,000 distinct CDR3 sequences, around 12% detected once. The source material was whole blood. These TCRs come from an adult who was a healthcare worker with PCR-confirmed SARS-CoV-2 infection or an uninfected control (not recorded which).

The V gene is TRBV4-3, the J gene TRBJ2-1; D is unresolved. CDR1 and CDR2 from the germline V gene are LGHNA and YSLEER. V lost 4 bases and J 5 bases, leaving 9 bases between the germline ends. This CDR3 region has 13 residues. CDR3 residues: CASSRRTNNEQFF. CDR3 sequence (DNA): TGCGCCAGCAGCCGCCGGACGAACAATGAGCAGTTCTTC.

This clonotype was seen repeatedly, ten times or more. The chain links TRBV20-1 to TRBJ1-1; D is unclear. The CDR3 runs to 13 residues. CDR1 is DFQATT and CDR2 is SNEGSKA in the germline V gene (reference sequence). Trimming pared 3 bases from V and 0 bases from J, leaving 8 bases between. For the CDR3, the DNA is TGCAGTGCTAGGGGCAGGCTGAACACTGAAGCTTTCTTT. It is translated as CSARGRLNTEAFF.

The J gene is TRBJ2-7, the V gene TRBV27; perhaps TRBD2 as D (6 bases). This CDR3 spans 13 amino acids. Germline lookup yields CDR1 MNHEY and CDR2 SMNVEV (reference sequence). V was shortened by 5 bases and J by 2 bases, with 10 bases between the two germline ends. DNA for the CDR3: TGTGCCAGCAGTATAAGGGAGGCCTACGAGCAGTACTTC. Its translation: CASSIREAYEQYF.

This clonotype was recorded at least ten times. This chain uses TRBV5-1 with TRBJ2-7, with 11 bases that match TRBD2. Germline V CDR1 and CDR2: SGHRS, YFSETQ. The CDR3 is 14 residues long. The junction had 1 base not matched to a gene; V was cut back by 2 bases and J by 3 bases. In DNA form, the CDR3 reads TGCGCCAGCAGCTTACTAGCGGGAGACTACGAGCAGTACTTC. The encoded protein is CASSLLAGDYEQYF.

There are many counts of this clonotype. V and J are TRBV6-6 and TRBJ1-6; D ambiguous. Trimming removed 3 bases from V and 1 base from J, with 7 bases in between. The CDR3 extends over 15 amino acids. Per germline, CDR1 MNHNY and CDR2 SVGAGI (reference sequence). The chain's CDR3 is CASSYRGSYNSPLHF. CDR3 DNA sequence: TGTGCCAGCAGTTATCGCGGGTCCTATAATTCACCCCTCCACTTT.